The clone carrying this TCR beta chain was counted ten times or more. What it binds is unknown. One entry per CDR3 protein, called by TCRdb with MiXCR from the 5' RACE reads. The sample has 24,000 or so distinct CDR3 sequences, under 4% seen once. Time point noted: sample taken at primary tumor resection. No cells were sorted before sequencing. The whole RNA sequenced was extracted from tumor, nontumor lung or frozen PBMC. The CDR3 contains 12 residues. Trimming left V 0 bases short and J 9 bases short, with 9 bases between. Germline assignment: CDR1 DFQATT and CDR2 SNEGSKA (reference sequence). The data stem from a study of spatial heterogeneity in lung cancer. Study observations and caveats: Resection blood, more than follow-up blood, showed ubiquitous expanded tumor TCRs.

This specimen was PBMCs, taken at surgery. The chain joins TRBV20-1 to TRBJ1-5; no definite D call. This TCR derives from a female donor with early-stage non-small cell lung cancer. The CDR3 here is CSARDGLRPQHF. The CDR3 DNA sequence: TGCAGTGCTAGAGATGGGCTGAGGCCCCAGCATTTT.